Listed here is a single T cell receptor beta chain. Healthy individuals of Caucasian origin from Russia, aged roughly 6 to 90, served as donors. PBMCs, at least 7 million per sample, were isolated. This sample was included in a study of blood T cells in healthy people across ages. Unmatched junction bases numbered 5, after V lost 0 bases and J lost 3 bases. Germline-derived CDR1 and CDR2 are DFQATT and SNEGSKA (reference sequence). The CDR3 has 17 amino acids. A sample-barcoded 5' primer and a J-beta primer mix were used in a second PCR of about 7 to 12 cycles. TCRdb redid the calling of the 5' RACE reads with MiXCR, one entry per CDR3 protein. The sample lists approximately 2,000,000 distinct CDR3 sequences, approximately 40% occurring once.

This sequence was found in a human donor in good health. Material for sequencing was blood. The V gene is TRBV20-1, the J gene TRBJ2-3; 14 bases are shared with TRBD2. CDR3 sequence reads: CSARDLRTSGGTDTQYF. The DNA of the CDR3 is TGCAGTGCTAGAGATCTCAGGACTAGCGGGGGGACAGATACGCAGTATTTT.